Following are 20 T cell receptor beta chains from one sample sequenced in a study of cytomegalovirus exposure and HLA in healthy donors. A multiplex PCR was run with 60 Vbeta primers and 13 Jbeta primers. Profiling relied on immunoSEQ multiplex PCR, and the TCRdb table lists in-frame clones only, not all of them. Seen here are about 160,000 clones, about 65% observed once, and the top ten hold 3.5% to 5.5%. The source material was PBMCs. The source of these receptors is a woman between 18 and 30 years old in good health and CMV-seropositive.

This chain connects TRBV28 to TRBJ2-2; 7 bases map to TRBD1. The CDR3 runs to 18 residues. The V segment lost 8 bases and the J segment 0 bases; nucleotides outside the gene matches: 15. The germline gives CDR1 MDHEN, CDR2 SYDVKM. The chain's CDR3 is CASYTRDSDFANTGELFF. The CDR3 bases are TGTGCCAGCTATACCCGGGACAGCGACTTCGCGAACACCGGGGAGCTGTTTTTT. Using reference TRBV28 and TRBJ2-2 for the parts outside the CDR3, the full variable domain is DVKVTQSSRYLVKRTGEKVFLECVQDMDHENMFWYRQDPGLGLRLIYFSYDVKMKEKGDIPEGYSVSREKKERFSLILESASTNQTSMYLCASYTRDSDFANTGELFFGEGSRLTVL.

V is TRBV6-1 and J is TRBJ2-5; D remains ambiguous. Germline V gene sequence: CDR1 MNHNS, CDR2 SASEGT. The germline V and J ends were trimmed by 3 bases and 5 bases, with 10 bases remaining between them. This CDR3 spans 13 amino acids. The DNA for the CDR3 is TGTGCCAGCAGTGAGAACTGGAGTGAGACCCAGTACTTC. Translating gives CASSENWSETQYF.

The chain is built from TRBV10-3 and TRBJ2-2; 7 nucleotides line up with TRBD2. Germline V gene sequence: CDR1 ENHRY, CDR2 SYGVKD. Losses at the gene ends were 4 bases for V and 5 bases for J; bases not matched to a gene: 7. The CDR3 is 15 amino acids. The CDR3 protein is CAISVLGGYTGELFF. CDR3 nucleotides: TGTGCCATCAGTGTACTGGGGGGGTATACCGGGGAGCTGTTTTTT.

This rearrangement joins TRBV19 to TRBJ2-6, with D perhaps TRBD1 (6 bases). Germline CDR1 LNHDA, CDR2 SQIVND (reference sequence). The CDR3 covers 16 residues. The V end lost 7 bases, the J end lost 1 base, and 14 bases lay between the germline ends. The CDR3 is CASTPPGASGANVLTF. CDR3 nucleotide sequence: TGTGCCAGTACTCCCCCAGGGGCTTCTGGGGCCAACGTCCTGACTTTC.

J is TRBJ2-7 and V is TRBV7-6, with 12 bases matching TRBD1. CDR1 SGHVS and CDR2 FNYEAQ come from the germline V gene. This CDR3 has 19 amino acids. J was trimmed by 5 bases and V by 6 bases; bases with no gene match: 20. DNA of the CDR3: TGTGCCAGCAGAGTCGGCCCGGGACAGGGGGCGTCCTTCGTAGACGAGCAGTACTTC. Its protein product is CASRVGPGQGASFVDEQYF.

The V gene is TRBV28, the J gene TRBJ1-6, with D possibly being TRBD1 (5 bases). V lost 5 bases to trimming and J lost 2 bases, with 10 bases between them. The CDR3 totals 15 residues. Germline loops: CDR1 MDHEN, CDR2 SYDVKM. In DNA, the CDR3 is TGTGCCAGCAGTGGGGGGGGAACCTATAATTCACCCCTCCACTTT. Translating it yields CASSGGGTYNSPLHF.

The V and J genes are TRBV28 and TRBJ2-7, with D tentatively TRBD2 (6 bases). This CDR3 contains 15 residues. V lost 5 bases, J lost 4 bases, and 18 bases lay in between. From germline, CDR1 is MDHEN and CDR2 SYDVKM. In DNA form, the CDR3 reads TGTGCCAGCAGTGGCCCGGGACTTGGACGATACGAGCAGTACTTC. It encodes CASSGPGLGRYEQYF.

This chain connects TRBV19 to TRBJ1-2, with D unclear. The CDR3 is 12 residues long. V was clipped by 4 bases and J by 5 bases, with 8 bases between them. Germline CDR1 and CDR2: LNHDA and SQIVND (reference sequence). CDR3 loop: CASSTTRYGYTF. CDR3 nucleotides: TGTGCCAGTAGTACGACAAGGTATGGCTACACCTTC.

The rearrangement links TRBV5-6 to TRBJ2-7; tentative D call: TRBD2 (6 bases). CDR3 size: 13 residues. Trimming removed 4 bases at V and 4 bases at J, with 12 bases between. Germline CDR1 is SGHDT and CDR2 is YYEEEE. CDR3 sequence: CASSAGTSYEQYF. In DNA form, the CDR3 reads TGTGCCAGCAGCGCCGGGACTTCTTACGAGCAGTACTTC.

This chain joins TRBV30 and TRBJ2-1; D uncertain. This CDR3 region has 12 residues. Deletions cut 2 bases from V and 5 bases from J, with 7 bases between. CDR1 GTSNPN and CDR2 SVGIG come from the germline V gene (reference sequence). CDR3 amino acids: CAWSSSNNEQFF. CDR3 nucleotides: TGTGCCTGGAGTTCAAGCAACAATGAGCAGTTCTTC.

The V and J genes are TRBV5-1 and TRBJ1-1, with D unresolved. Trimming stripped 6 bases from V and 1 base from J, with 16 bases between. Germline V lookup: CDR1 SGHRS, CDR2 YFSETQ. This CDR3 comprises 15 residues. CDR3 nucleotides: TGCGCCAGCAATTGGGCGGGGATATCGAACACTGAAGCTTTCTTT. Translated, it gives CASNWAGISNTEAFF.

The genes are TRBV28 and TRBJ2-1; a possible D gene is TRBD2 (6 bases). This CDR3 is built from 14 residues. The ends were cut back, 8 bases at V and 4 bases at J, with 15 bases in the middle. The V gene's germline CDR1 is MDHEN and CDR2 SYDVKM. CDR3: CASGGGGVYNEQFF. In nucleotides, the CDR3 is TGTGCCAGCGGCGGAGGCGGGGTTTACAATGAGCAGTTCTTC.

The chain combines TRBV19 with TRBJ1-2, with TRBD1 matching 9 bases. V lost 4 bases to trimming and J lost 8 bases; unmatched junction nucleotides: 5. The CDR3 is 13 amino acids. Germline values: CDR1 LNHDA, CDR2 SQIVND (reference sequence). The DNA of the CDR3 is TGTGCCAGTAGTACCACAGGGGGCTGGGGCTACACCTTC. This sequence encodes CASSTTGGWGYTF.

The gene calls are TRBV2 and TRBJ1-3; 7 nucleotides match TRBD1. The CDR3 totals 16 residues. V shed 8 bases, J shed 0 bases, and the junction held 10 bases outside the gene matches. Germline CDR1 reads SNHLY; CDR2 reads FYNNEI. The CDR3 here is CASHRDSRSSGNTIYF. CDR3 in DNA: TGTGCCAGCCATCGGGACAGCCGAAGCTCTGGAAACACCATATATTTT.

This clone showed up just a few times. The chain combines TRBV28 with TRBJ2-7; maybe TRBD2 (5 bases). The germline V and J ends were trimmed by 1 base and 7 bases, with 8 bases remaining between them. CDR1 MDHEN and CDR2 SYDVKM come from the germline V gene. The CDR3 totals 12 residues. In DNA, the CDR3 is TGTGCCAGCAGTTTATATCCGGGAGAGCAGTACTTC. This sequence encodes CASSLYPGEQYF. Full variable domain (rest looked up from reference TRBV28 and TRBJ2-7): DVKVTQSSRYLVKRTGEKVFLECVQDMDHENMFWYRQDPGLGLRLIYFSYDVKMKEKGDIPEGYSVSREKKERFSLILESASTNQTSMYLCASSLYPGEQYFGPGTRLTVT.

The chain carries TRBV7-9 and TRBJ2-1, with D maybe TRBD1 (5 bases). The ends were cut back, 1 base at V and 3 bases at J, with 19 bases in the middle. Germline loops: CDR1 SEHNR, CDR2 FQNEAQ (reference sequence). This CDR3 region has 18 residues. The CDR3 nucleotides read TGTGCCAGCAGCTTAGTTTTCCTAGGCAGGGTAGGCTACAATGAGCAGTTCTTC. Residues: CASSLVFLGRVGYNEQFF.

The chain recombines TRBV5-1 with TRBJ1-1; 9 bases are shared with TRBD1. There are 17 residues in the CDR3. The ends lost 0 bases at V and 3 bases at J; junction bases unmatched: 9. CDR1 SGHRS and CDR2 YFSETQ come from the germline V gene. DNA of the CDR3: TGCGCCAGCAGCTTGGGGACAGGGGTTCCGGGTTACACTGAAGCTTTCTTT. Encoded protein: CASSLGTGVPGYTEAFF. The full variable domain, rest sourced from reference TRBV5-1 and TRBJ1-1, is KAGVTQTPRYLIKTRGQQVTLSCSPISGHRSVSWYQQTPGQGLQFLFEYFSETQRNKGNFPGRFSGRQFSNSRSEMNVSTLELGDSALYLCASSLGTGVPGYTEAFFGQGTRLTVV.

In DNA form, the CDR3 reads TGTGCCAGTAGTCCCATGACAGGGACGGGCAATGAGCAGTTCTTC. It translates to CASSPMTGTGNEQFF. The rearrangement links TRBV19 to TRBJ2-1, with TRBD1 identical over 7 bases. Germline values: CDR1 LNHDA, CDR2 SQIVND (reference sequence). With V trimmed by 5 bases and J by 6 bases, 10 bases remained unmatched. The CDR3 runs 15 residues.

The V call is TRBV27, the J call TRBJ2-3; 12 bases match TRBD2. The CDR3 covers 15 residues. Unmatched junction bases numbered 6, after V lost 5 bases and J lost 6 bases. Per the germline V gene, CDR1 is MNHEY and CDR2 is SMNVEV (reference sequence). In DNA form, the CDR3 reads TGTGCCAGCAGTCCCCCGACTAGCGGGAGTGATACGCAGTATTTT. Translating gives CASSPPTSGSDTQYF.

Regarding this clone: In the same sample, other DNA sequences code for this CDR3. V usage is TRBV5-1 and J usage is TRBJ1-1; 11 nucleotides agree with TRBD1. Germline CDR1 SGHRS, CDR2 YFSETQ. Germline trimming cut 4 bases from V and 4 bases from J; bases unmatched to any gene: 3. This CDR3 is 14 amino acids long. The CDR3 bases are TGCGCCAGCAGCCCGGGGACAGGGGGCACTGAAGCTTTCTTT. Its translation: CASSPGTGGTEAFF.